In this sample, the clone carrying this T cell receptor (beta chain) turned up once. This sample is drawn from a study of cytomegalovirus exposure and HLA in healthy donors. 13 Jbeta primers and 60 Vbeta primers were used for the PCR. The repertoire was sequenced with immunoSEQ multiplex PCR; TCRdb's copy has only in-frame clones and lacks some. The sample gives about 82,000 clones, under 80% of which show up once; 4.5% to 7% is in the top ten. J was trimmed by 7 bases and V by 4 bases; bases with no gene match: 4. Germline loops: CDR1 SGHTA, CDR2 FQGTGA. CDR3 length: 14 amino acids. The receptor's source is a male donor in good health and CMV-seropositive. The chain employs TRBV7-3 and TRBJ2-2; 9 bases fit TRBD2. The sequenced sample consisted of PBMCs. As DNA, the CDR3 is TGTGCCAGCAGCTCCAGCGGGGGGCTCGGGGAGCTGTTTTTT. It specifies CASSSSGGLGELFF.